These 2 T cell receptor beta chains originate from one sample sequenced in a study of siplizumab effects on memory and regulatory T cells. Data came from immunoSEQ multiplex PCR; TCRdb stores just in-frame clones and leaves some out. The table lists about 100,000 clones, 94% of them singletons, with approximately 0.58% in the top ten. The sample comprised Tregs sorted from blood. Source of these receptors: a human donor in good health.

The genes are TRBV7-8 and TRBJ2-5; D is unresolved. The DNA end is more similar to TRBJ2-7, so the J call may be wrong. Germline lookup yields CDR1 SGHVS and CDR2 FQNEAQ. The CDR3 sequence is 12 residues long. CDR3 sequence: CASSLRLYEQYF. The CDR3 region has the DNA TGTGCCAGCAGCCTCCGTCTATACGAGCAGTACTTC.

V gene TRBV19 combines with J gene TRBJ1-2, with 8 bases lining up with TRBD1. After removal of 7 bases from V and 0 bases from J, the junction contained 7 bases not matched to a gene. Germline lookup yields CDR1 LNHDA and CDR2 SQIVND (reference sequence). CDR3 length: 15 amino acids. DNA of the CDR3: TGTGCCAGTAACTCCCCGGACAGGGCTAACTATGGCTACACCTTC. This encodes CASNSPDRANYGYTF.